Presented here are 25 T cell receptor beta chains from one specimen sequenced in a study of blood T cell repertoires in COVID-19. The assay was immunoSEQ multiplex PCR, and TCRdb's table has in-frame clones only and misses some. The table has about 100,000 clones, 91% seen once. The specimen was peripheral blood. These receptors all stem from a man in his forties or fifties with active COVID-19.

This chain connects TRBV5-1 to TRBJ1-4; 7 nucleotides line up with TRBD1. The CDR3 sequence is 14 residues long. Germline loops: CDR1 SGHRS, CDR2 YFSETQ. Trimming at V came to 2 bases and at J to 6 bases, leaving 4 bases not matched to a gene. The CDR3 bases are TGCGCCAGCAGCTTAGGGGGCCTGGATGAAAAACTGTTTTTT. Its protein product is CASSLGGLDEKLFF.

Only one count was recorded for this clone. The chain is built from TRBV3-1 (or the pseudogene TRBV3-2) and TRBJ2-1, with 10 bases aligning to TRBD2. CDR3 size: 17 residues. V trimming: 4 bases; J trimming: 3 bases; junction bases outside the gene matches: 9. Germline V gives CDR1 LGHDT, CDR2 YNNKEL (reference sequence). DNA for the CDR3: TGTGCCAGCAGCCCCCCCCGTAGGACTAGCGGCTACAATGAGCAGTTCTTC. It specifies CASSPPRRTSGYNEQFF.

The chain joins TRBV9 to TRBJ2-5; 8 nucleotides align to TRBD2. Germline trimming cut 0 bases from V and 0 bases from J; bases unmatched to any gene: 10. The CDR3 totals 18 residues. Germline V gives CDR1 SGDLS, CDR2 YYNGEE. CDR3 loop: CASSVANLAGGYQETQYF. As DNA, the CDR3 is TGTGCCAGCAGCGTAGCAAACCTAGCGGGTGGGTACCAAGAGACCCAGTACTTC.

This clone was detected once. The genes are TRBV25-1 and TRBJ2-1; maybe TRBD2 (6 bases). The V end lost 3 bases, the J end lost 9 bases, and 9 bases lay between the germline ends. The CDR3 length is 12 residues. Germline CDR1 reads MGHDK; CDR2 reads SYGVNS. The CDR3 DNA sequence: TGTGCCAGCAGTGAGGGAGGTGGTGAGCAGTTCTTC. This gives the protein CASSEGGGEQFF. The full variable domain, with the rest looked up from reference TRBV25-1 and TRBJ2-1, is EADIYQTPRYLVIGTGKKITLECSQTMGHDKMYWYQQDPGMELHLIHYSYGVNSTEKGDLSSESTVSRIRTEHFPLTLESARPSHTSQYLCASSEGGGEQFFGPGTRLTVL.

This rearrangement joins TRBV27 to TRBJ2-3, with D possibly being TRBD1 (6 bases). With 6 bases removed from V and 7 bases from J, the gap between germline ends came to 11 bases. The CDR3 consists of 12 residues. Germline CDR1 reads MNHEY; CDR2 reads SMNVEV (reference sequence). The CDR3 DNA follows: TGTGCCAGCAGACAGGGCGGAAATACGCAGTATTTT. Translated: CASRQGGNTQYF.

Of note for this clone: The same CDR3 is also encoded by other DNA sequences in this sample. The chain couples TRBV3-1 (or the pseudogene TRBV3-2) to TRBJ1-1; D remains ambiguous. Between the trimmed V and J ends, which lost 3 bases and 10 bases, there was a span of 9 bases. This CDR3 comprises 11 residues. The V gene's germline CDR1 is LGHDT and CDR2 YNNKEL (reference sequence). The CDR3: CASSHSGGAFF. The CDR3 region has the DNA TGTGCCAGCAGCCATAGCGGTGGAGCTTTCTTT.

This sequence joins TRBV30 and TRBJ1-1, with 8 bases matching TRBD1. V lost 1 base, J lost 1 base, and 5 bases stayed unmatched. This CDR3 region has 15 residues. The germline V gene has CDR1 GTSNPN and CDR2 SVGIG (reference sequence). This chain's CDR3 is CAWSEQGGSNTEAFF. The CDR3 DNA reads as TGTGCCTGGAGTGAACAGGGGGGATCGAACACTGAAGCTTTCTTT.

The CDR3: CASSQAQVKIDSPLHF. Here the CDR3 DNA reads TGTGCCAGCAGCCAAGCACAGGTGAAAATCGATTCACCCCTCCACTTT. The chain employs TRBV3-1 (or the pseudogene TRBV3-2) and TRBJ1-6; a weak D match, TRBD1 (5 bases). The V and J ends lost 1 base and 8 bases respectively, with 15 bases between them. The CDR3 length is 16 residues. Germline assignment: CDR1 LGHDT and CDR2 YNNKEL (reference sequence).

The chain carries TRBV10-3 and TRBJ2-7, with D possibly matching TRBD2 (5 bases). With 4 bases removed from V and 5 bases from J, the gap between germline ends came to 15 bases. This CDR3 is 14 amino acids long. CDR1 and CDR2 from the germline V gene are ENHRY and SYGVKD. In nucleotides, the CDR3 is TGTGCCATCAGTGCTGACGGGAAAATAAACGAGCAGTACGTC. Its translation is CAISADGKINEQYV.

The chain is built from TRBV19 and TRBJ1-4, with 9 positions matching TRBD1. In germline, CDR1 is LNHDA, CDR2 SQIVND (reference sequence). V was clipped by 4 bases and J by 8 bases; unmatched bases: 8. This CDR3 is 15 amino acids long. CDR3 DNA: TGTGCCAGTAGTACCATCGGGACAGGGAAGGAAAAACTGTTTTTT. It encodes CASSTIGTGKEKLFF.

The chain employs TRBV10-2 and TRBJ2-7, with 9 bases that match TRBD1. J gave up 1 base and V 7 bases, and 5 bases lay outside the gene matches. Germline lookup yields CDR1 WSHSY and CDR2 SAAADI. This CDR3 comprises 14 residues. The CDR3, as DNA: TGCGCCAGCACTTACGGACAGGGGTCCTACGAGCAGTACTTC. Encoded protein: CASTYGQGSYEQYF.

This sequence joins TRBV4-1 and TRBJ1-1, with TRBD1 matching over 10 bases. The V gene's germline CDR1 is MGHRA and CDR2 YSYEKL. The CDR3 has 15 residues. J lost 1 base, V lost 1 base, and 0 bases had no gene match. The CDR3 region is CASSQGQGANTEAFF. CDR3 nucleotides: TGCGCCAGCAGCCAAGGACAGGGGGCGAACACTGAAGCTTTCTTT.

The chain combines TRBV6-5 with TRBJ1-2; D perhaps matches TRBD1 (5 bases). Germline V gives CDR1 MNHEY, CDR2 SVGAGI. The V and J ends lost 2 bases and 0 bases respectively, with 10 bases between them. This CDR3 contains 15 residues. CDR3 in DNA: TGTGCCAGCAGTTACGACAGCCAAGCTAACTATGGCTACACCTTC. It is translated as CASSYDSQANYGYTF.

This clone has more than one count but fewer than ten. The chain employs TRBV27 and TRBJ1-2; 10 bases are shared with TRBD1. The germline CDR1 and CDR2 sequences are MNHEY and SMNVEV (reference sequence). The CDR3 contains 14 residues. Unmatched junction bases numbered 4, after V lost 3 bases and J lost 6 bases. In nucleotides, the CDR3 is TGTGCCAGCAGTTTGGCCGGGACAGGGGATGGCTACACCTTC. Translated: CASSLAGTGDGYTF.

The gene calls are TRBV6-6 and TRBJ2-7; weak D call: TRBD1 (8 bases). The length of the CDR3 is 15 residues. Trimming removed 6 bases from V and 0 bases from J, with 15 bases in between. The germline V gene has CDR1 MNHNY and CDR2 SVGAGI (reference sequence). This CDR3 reads CASRLQGGTSYEQYF. The CDR3, as DNA: TGTGCCAGCAGACTACAGGGGGGGACCTCCTACGAGCAGTACTTC.

The chain links TRBV10-3 to TRBJ1-1, with 7 bases fitting TRBD1. J lost 4 bases, V lost 8 bases, and 4 bases had no gene match. This CDR3 is built from 12 residues. Germline-derived CDR1 and CDR2 are ENHRY and SYGVKD. The CDR3 DNA follows: TGTGCCATCCAGGGGGACGGCACTGAAGCTTTCTTT. Encoded protein: CAIQGDGTEAFF.

The chain carries TRBV5-8 and TRBJ2-7; 8 bases agree with TRBD2. Germline CDR1 reads SGHTS; CDR2 reads YDEGEE. The CDR3 is 15 residues long. Unmatched junction bases numbered 6, after V lost 4 bases and J lost 0 bases. The CDR3 loop reads CASSRGGWGSYEQYV. The CDR3 nucleotides read TGTGCCAGCAGCCGCGGGGGGTGGGGCTCCTACGAGCAGTACGTC.

The V and J genes are TRBV4-1 and TRBJ2-6; unclear D gene. V shed 1 base and J shed 4 bases, with 8 bases lying between them. This CDR3 has 15 residues. Germline V gives CDR1 MGHRA, CDR2 YSYEKL. The CDR3 loop reads CASSQGGWGANVLTF. The CDR3 bases are TGCGCCAGCAGCCAAGGAGGCTGGGGGGCCAACGTCCTGACTTTC.

This clone was seen just once. The chain recombines TRBV19 with TRBJ1-1; D is undetermined. The CDR3 consists of 14 residues. V was trimmed by 5 bases and J by 0 bases, leaving 10 bases between them. The V gene's germline CDR1 is LNHDA and CDR2 SQIVND (reference sequence). The CDR3 spells CASSFPEMNTEAFF. CDR3 nucleotide sequence: TGTGCCAGTAGTTTTCCGGAGATGAACACTGAAGCTTTCTTT.

The chain combines TRBV19 with TRBJ1-2; TRBD1 matches 11 bases. The CDR3 is made up of 14 amino acids. In germline, CDR1 is LNHDA, CDR2 SQIVND (reference sequence). V lost 6 bases to trimming and J lost 7 bases; unmatched junction nucleotides: 7. CDR3 nucleotides: TGTGCCAGTAGCTACGGACAGGGGGCCGGTGGCTACACCTTC. It codes for CASSYGQGAGGYTF. Using reference TRBV19 and TRBJ1-2 for the parts outside the CDR3, the full variable domain is DGGITQSPKYLFRKEGQNVTLSCEQNLNHDAMYWYRQDPGQGLRLIYYSQIVNDFQKGDIAEGYSVSREKKESFPLTVTSAQKNPTAFYLCASSYGQGAGGYTFGSGTRLTVV.

The genes are TRBV3-1 (or the pseudogene TRBV3-2) and TRBJ1-2; D is unresolved. Trimming cost V 0 bases and J 4 bases, with 12 bases left between them. The CDR3 totals 15 residues. Germline CDR1 reads LGHDT; CDR2 reads YNNKEL (reference sequence). This CDR3 reads CASSQDQAPPYGYTF. In DNA, the CDR3 is TGTGCCAGCAGCCAAGATCAGGCTCCCCCCTATGGCTACACCTTC.

V is TRBV11-2 and J is TRBJ2-7; a weak D match, TRBD1 (5 bases). Deletions cut 2 bases from V and 2 bases from J, with 13 bases between. Germline V gives CDR1 SGHAT, CDR2 FQNNGV. The CDR3 extends over 15 amino acids. CDR3 sequence (DNA): TGTGCCAGCAGCTTATCTTTCGACAGTCCCTACGAGCAGTACTTC. This encodes CASSLSFDSPYEQYF. The entire variable domain, with the rest obtained from reference TRBV11-2 and TRBJ2-7, is as follows: EAGVAQSPRYKIIEKRQSVAFWCNPISGHATLYWYQQILGQGPKLLIQFQNNGVVDDSQLPKDRFSAERLKGVDSTLKIQPAKLEDSAVYLCASSLSFDSPYEQYFGPGTRLTVT.

The chain combines TRBV11-3 with TRBJ2-1; 8 nucleotides agree with TRBD2. This CDR3 is 14 amino acids long. Germline V lookup: CDR1 SGHNT, CDR2 YENEEA. With 0 bases clipped from V and 7 bases from J, the junction kept 2 bases outside the gene matches. The CDR3 is CASSLERGANEQFF. The CDR3 DNA sequence: TGTGCCAGCAGCTTAGAGCGGGGGGCGAATGAGCAGTTCTTC.

The chain employs TRBV6-5 and TRBJ2-1, with 9 positions matching TRBD2. CDR1 is MNHEY and CDR2 is SVGAGI in the germline V gene. This CDR3 is 16 amino acids long. The V segment lost 3 bases and the J segment 8 bases; nucleotides outside the gene matches: 11. CDR3 protein: CASSYKSSGTGYEQFF. CDR3 sequence (DNA): TGTGCCAGCAGTTATAAGTCTAGCGGGACTGGGTATGAGCAGTTCTTC.

The chain has TRBV6-1 and TRBJ2-1, with 8 bases that match TRBD2. V lost 3 bases to trimming and J lost 8 bases; unmatched junction nucleotides: 6. CDR1 MNHNS and CDR2 SASEGT come from the germline V gene. This CDR3 region has 14 residues. The CDR3 sequence: CASSDREGSHEQFF. CDR3 sequence (DNA): TGTGCCAGCAGTGATCGGGAGGGGAGCCATGAGCAGTTCTTC.